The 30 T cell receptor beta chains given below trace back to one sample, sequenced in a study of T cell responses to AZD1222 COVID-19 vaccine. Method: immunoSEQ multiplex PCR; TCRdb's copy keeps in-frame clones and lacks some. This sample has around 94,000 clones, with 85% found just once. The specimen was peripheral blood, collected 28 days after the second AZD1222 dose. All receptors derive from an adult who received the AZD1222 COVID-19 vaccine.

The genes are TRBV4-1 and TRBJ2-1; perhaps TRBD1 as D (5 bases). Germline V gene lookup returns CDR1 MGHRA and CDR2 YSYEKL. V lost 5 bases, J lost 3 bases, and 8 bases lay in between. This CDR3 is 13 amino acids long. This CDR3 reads CASSEGVYNEQFF. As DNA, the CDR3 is TGCGCCAGCAGCGAAGGGGTCTACAATGAGCAGTTCTTC.

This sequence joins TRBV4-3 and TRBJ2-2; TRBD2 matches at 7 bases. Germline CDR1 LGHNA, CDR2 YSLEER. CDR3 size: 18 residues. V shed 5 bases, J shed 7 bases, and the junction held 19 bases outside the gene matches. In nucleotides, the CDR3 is TGCGCCAGCAGCTCCCATGTGGTGGCGGGAGAGGAGGGCGGGGAGCTGTTTTTT. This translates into CASSSHVVAGEEGGELFF.

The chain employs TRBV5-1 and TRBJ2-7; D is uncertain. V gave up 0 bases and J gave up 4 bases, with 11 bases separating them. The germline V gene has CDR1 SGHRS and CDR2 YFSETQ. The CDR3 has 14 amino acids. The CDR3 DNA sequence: TGCGCCAGCAGCTTGGTAGCTTTGAGTTACGAGCAGTACTTC. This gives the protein CASSLVALSYEQYF. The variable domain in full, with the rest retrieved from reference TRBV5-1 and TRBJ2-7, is KAGVTQTPRYLIKTRGQQVTLSCSPISGHRSVSWYQQTPGQGLQFLFEYFSETQRNKGNFPGRFSGRQFSNSRSEMNVSTLELGDSALYLCASSLVALSYEQYFGPGTRLTVT.

The CDR3 DNA reads as TGCGCCAGCAGCCACCCCGTAGTCGGCCCGAACACCGGGGAGCTGTTTTTT. Translated: CASSHPVVGPNTGELFF. The chain links TRBV4-3 to TRBJ2-2, with D uncertain. Per the germline V gene, CDR1 is LGHNA and CDR2 is YSLEER. CDR3 length equals 17 residues. Deletions cut 3 bases from V and 0 bases from J, with 14 bases between.

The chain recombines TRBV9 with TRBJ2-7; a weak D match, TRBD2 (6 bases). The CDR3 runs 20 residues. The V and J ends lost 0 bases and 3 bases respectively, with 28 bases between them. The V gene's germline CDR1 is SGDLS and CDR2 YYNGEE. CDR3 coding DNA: TGTGCCAGCAGCGTAGGCGAAGCGCGGAGTGCCGGGACTTTTAACTACGAGCAGTACTTC. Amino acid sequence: CASSVGEARSAGTFNYEQYF.

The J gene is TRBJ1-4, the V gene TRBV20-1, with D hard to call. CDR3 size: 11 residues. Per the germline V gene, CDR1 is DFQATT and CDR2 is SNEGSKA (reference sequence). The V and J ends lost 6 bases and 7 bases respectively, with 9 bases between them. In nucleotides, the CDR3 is TGCAGTGCGGTGGACTCTGAAAAACTGTTTTTT. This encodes CSAVDSEKLFF.

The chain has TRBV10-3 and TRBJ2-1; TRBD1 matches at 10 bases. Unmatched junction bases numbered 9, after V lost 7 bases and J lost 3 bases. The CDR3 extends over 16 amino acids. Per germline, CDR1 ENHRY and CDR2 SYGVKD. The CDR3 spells CAITTTGGAFYNEQFF. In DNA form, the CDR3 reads TGTGCCATCACCACGACAGGGGGCGCTTTCTACAATGAGCAGTTCTTC.

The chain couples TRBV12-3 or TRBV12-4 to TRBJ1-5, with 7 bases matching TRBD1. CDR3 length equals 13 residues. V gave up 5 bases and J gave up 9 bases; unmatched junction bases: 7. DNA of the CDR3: TGTGCCAGCAGTAGACAGGGCGGAGGGCCCCAGCATTTT. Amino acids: CASSRQGGGPQHF.

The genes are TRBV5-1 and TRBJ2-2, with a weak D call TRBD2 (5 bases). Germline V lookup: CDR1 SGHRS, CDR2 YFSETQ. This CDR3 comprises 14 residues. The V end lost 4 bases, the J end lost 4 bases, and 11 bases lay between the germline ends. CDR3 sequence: CASSPGFGTGELFF. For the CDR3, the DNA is TGCGCCAGCAGCCCGGGGTTCGGCACCGGGGAGCTGTTTTTT.

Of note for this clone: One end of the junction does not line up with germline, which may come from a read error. Here the CDR3 reads CASSLFGVRREGEDF. In nucleotides, the CDR3 is TGTGCCAGCAGCTTGTTCGGGGTTAGGCGGGAGGGTGAGGACTTC. This sequence joins TRBV5-6 and TRBJ2-7, with 9 bases fitting TRBD2. From germline, CDR1 is SGHDT and CDR2 YYEEEE. The CDR3 is 15 amino acids.

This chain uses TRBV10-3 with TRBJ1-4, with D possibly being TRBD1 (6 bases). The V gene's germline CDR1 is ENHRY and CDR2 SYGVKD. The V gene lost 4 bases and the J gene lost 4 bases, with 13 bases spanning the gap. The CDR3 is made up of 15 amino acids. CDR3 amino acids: CAISGSDRNNEKLFF. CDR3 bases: TGTGCCATCAGTGGGTCGGACAGAAATAATGAAAAACTGTTTTTT.

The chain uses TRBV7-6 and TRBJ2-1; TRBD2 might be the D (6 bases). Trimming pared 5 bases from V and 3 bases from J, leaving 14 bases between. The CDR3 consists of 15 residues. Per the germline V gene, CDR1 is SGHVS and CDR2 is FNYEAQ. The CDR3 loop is CASSPGEGGYNEQFF. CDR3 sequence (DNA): TGTGCCAGCAGCCCCGGCGAGGGAGGCTACAATGAGCAGTTCTTC.

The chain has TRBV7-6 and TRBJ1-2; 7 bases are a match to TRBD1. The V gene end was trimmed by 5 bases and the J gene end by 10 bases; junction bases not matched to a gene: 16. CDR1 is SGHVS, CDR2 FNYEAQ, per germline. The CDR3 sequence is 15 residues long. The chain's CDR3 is CASSPRYRGTSSYTF. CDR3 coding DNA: TGTGCCAGCAGCCCCCGGTACAGGGGCACCTCCTCCTACACCTTC.

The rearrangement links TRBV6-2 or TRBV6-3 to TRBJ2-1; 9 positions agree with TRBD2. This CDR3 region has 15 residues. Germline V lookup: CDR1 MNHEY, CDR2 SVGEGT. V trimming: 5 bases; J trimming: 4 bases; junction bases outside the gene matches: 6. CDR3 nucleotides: TGTGCCAGCAGTCCCGCGGGGGGGATTTACAATGAGCAGTTCTTC. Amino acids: CASSPAGGIYNEQFF.

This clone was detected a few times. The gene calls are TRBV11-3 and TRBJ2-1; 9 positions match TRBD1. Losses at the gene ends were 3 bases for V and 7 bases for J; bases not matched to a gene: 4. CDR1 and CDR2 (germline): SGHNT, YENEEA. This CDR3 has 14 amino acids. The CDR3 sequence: CASSFGTGFNEQFF. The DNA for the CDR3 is TGTGCCAGCAGCTTCGGGACAGGGTTTAATGAGCAGTTCTTC.

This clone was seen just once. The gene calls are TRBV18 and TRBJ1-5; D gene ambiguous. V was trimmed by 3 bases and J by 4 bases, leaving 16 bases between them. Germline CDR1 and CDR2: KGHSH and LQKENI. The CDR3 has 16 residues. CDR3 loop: CASSPDSRAPNQPQHF. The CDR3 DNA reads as TGTGCCAGCTCACCGGATTCCCGGGCCCCTAATCAGCCCCAGCATTTT.

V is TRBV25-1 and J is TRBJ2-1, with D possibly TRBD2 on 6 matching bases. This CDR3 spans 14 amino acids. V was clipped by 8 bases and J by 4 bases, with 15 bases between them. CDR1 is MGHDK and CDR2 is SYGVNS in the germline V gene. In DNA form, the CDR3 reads TGTGCCAGCGGGAGCGGCGGGGCGTACAATGAGCAGTTCTTC. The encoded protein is CASGSGGAYNEQFF.

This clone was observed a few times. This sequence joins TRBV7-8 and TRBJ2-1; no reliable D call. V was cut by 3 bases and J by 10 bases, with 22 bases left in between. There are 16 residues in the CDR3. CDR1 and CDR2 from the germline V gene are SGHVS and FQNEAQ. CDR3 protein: CASSFRMAGPPGEQFF. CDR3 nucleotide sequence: TGTGCCAGCAGCTTTAGAATGGCAGGTCCCCCTGGGGAGCAGTTCTTC.

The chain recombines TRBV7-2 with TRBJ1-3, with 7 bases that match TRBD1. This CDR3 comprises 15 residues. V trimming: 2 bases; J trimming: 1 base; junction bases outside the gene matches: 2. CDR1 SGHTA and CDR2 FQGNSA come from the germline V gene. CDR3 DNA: TGTGCCAGCAGCTTAAGGGACAGATCTGGAAACACCATATATTTT. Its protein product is CASSLRDRSGNTIYF.

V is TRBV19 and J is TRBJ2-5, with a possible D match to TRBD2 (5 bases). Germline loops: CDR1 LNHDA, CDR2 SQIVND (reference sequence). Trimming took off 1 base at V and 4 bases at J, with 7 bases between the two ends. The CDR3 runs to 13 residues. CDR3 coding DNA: TGTGCCAGTAGTATAGCGAGCGGAGAGACCCAGTACTTC. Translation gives CASSIASGETQYF. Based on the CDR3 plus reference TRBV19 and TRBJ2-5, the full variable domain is DGGITQSPKYLFRKEGQNVTLSCEQNLNHDAMYWYRQDPGQGLRLIYYSQIVNDFQKGDIAEGYSVSREKKESFPLTVTSAQKNPTAFYLCASSIASGETQYFGPGTRLLVL.

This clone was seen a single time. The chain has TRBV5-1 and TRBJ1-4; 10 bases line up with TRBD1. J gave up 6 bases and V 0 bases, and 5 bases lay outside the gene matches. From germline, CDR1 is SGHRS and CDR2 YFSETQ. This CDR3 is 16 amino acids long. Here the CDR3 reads CASSLGQGARYEKLFF. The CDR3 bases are TGCGCCAGCAGCTTGGGACAGGGGGCGAGGTATGAAAAACTGTTTTTT.

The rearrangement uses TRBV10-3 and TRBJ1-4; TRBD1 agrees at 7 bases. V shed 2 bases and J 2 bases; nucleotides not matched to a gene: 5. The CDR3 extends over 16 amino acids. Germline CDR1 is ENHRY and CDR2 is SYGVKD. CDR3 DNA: TGTGCCATCAGTGAGCATCCAGGGGGTACTAATGAAAAACTGTTTTTT. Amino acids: CAISEHPGGTNEKLFF.

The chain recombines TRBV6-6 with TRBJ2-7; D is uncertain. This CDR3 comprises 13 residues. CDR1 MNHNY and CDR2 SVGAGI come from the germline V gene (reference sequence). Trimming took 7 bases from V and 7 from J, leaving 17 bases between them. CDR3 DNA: TGTGCCAGCATAAGGGTTGACGGCGGAGAGCAGTACTTC. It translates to CASIRVDGGEQYF.

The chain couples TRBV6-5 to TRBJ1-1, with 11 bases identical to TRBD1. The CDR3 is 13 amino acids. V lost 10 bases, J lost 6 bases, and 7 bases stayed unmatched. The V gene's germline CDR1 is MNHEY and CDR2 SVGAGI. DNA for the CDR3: TGTGCCACGCAGGACAGGGGGCCCTCTGAAGCTTTCTTT. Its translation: CATQDRGPSEAFF.

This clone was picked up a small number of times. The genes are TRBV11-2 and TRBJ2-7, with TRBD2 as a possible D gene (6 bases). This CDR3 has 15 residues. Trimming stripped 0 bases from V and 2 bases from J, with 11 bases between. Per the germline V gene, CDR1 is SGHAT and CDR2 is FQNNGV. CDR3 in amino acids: CASSLDPGVTYEQYF. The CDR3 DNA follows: TGTGCCAGCAGCTTAGATCCGGGGGTCACCTACGAGCAGTACTTC.

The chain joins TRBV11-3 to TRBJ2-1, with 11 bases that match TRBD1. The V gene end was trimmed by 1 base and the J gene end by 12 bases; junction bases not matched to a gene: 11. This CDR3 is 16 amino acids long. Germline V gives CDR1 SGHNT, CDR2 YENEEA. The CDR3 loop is CASSLGLGQGEVVQFF. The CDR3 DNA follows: TGTGCCAGCAGCTTAGGATTGGGACAGGGGGAGGTAGTGCAGTTCTTC.

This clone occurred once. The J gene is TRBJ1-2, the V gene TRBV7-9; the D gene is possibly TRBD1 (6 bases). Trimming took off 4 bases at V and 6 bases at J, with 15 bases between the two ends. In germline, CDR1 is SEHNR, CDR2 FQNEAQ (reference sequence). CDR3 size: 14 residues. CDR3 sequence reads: CASSSGGQSNGYTF. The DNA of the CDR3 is TGTGCCAGCAGCTCTGGGGGGCAGTCGAATGGCTACACCTTC.

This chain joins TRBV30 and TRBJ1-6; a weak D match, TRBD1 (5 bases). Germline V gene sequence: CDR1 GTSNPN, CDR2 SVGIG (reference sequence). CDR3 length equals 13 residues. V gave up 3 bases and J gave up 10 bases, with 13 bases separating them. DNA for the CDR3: TGTGCCTGGAGCCAGGGAGTCGGGTCACCCCTCCACTTT. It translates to CAWSQGVGSPLHF.

CDR3 in DNA: TGTGCCAGCAGCCATAGGGACAGGGCGACGGTGGGTGGCTATGGCTACACCTTC. Amino acid sequence: CASSHRDRATVGGYGYTF. The chain carries TRBV3-1 (or the pseudogene TRBV3-2) and TRBJ1-2; 9 bases are shared with TRBD1. The germline V gene encodes CDR1 LGHDT and CDR2 YNNKEL (reference sequence). The junction had 15 bases not matched to a gene; V was cut back by 3 bases and J by 4 bases. This CDR3 contains 18 residues.

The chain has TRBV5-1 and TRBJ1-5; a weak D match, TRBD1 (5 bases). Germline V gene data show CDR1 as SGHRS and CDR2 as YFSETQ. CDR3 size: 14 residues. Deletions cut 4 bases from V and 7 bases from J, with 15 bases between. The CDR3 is CASSGLGQRQPQHF. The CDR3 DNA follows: TGCGCCAGCAGCGGGTTGGGGCAAAGACAGCCCCAGCATTTT.